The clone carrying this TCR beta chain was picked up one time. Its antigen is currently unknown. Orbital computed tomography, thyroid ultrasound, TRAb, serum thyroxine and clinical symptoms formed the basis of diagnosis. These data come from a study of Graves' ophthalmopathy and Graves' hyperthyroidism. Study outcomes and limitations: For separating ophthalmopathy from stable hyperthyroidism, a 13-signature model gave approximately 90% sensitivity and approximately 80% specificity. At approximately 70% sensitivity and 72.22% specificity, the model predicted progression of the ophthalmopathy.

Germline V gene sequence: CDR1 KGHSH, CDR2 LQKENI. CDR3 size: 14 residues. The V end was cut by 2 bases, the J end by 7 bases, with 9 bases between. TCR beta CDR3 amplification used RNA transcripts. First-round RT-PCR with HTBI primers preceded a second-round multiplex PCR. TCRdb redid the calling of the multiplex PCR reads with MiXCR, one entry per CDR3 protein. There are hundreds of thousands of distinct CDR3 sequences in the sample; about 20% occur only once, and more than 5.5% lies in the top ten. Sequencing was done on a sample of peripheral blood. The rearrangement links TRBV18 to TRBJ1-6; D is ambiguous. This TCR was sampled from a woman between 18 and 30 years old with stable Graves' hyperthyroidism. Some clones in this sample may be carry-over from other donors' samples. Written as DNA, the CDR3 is TGTGCCAGCTCACCAAATCCGGGGAATTCACCCCTCCACTTT. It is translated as CASSPNPGNSPLHF.